This T cell receptor (beta chain) derives from a study of shared clonotypes between healthy human individuals. The CDR3 loop spans 16 amino acids. V dropped 4 bases and J dropped 2 bases, with 16 bases sitting between them. An even split of each subset's genomic DNA across several immunoSEQ plates was performed. The data were produced by immunoSEQ multiplex PCR, yet TCRdb's version contains in-frame clones alone and is incomplete. The sample holds 550,000 to 600,000 clones, roughly 98% seen once. Terminally differentiated effector memory CD45RA+ cells were left out of the naive CD8 fraction, which was CD45RO-negative and positively selected for CCR7.

The chain employs TRBV23-1 and TRBJ2-3, with D tentatively TRBD1 (6 bases). TRBV23-1 is treated as an ORF (open reading frame) with a function not yet certain. This TCR was recovered from a man aged 25-40 years in good health. Source material: naive CD8+ T cells sorted from blood. The CDR3 region is CASSPLGAAYTDTQYF. The DNA of the CDR3 is TGCGCCAGCAGTCCCCTGGGGGCGGCTTACACAGATACGCAGTATTTT.